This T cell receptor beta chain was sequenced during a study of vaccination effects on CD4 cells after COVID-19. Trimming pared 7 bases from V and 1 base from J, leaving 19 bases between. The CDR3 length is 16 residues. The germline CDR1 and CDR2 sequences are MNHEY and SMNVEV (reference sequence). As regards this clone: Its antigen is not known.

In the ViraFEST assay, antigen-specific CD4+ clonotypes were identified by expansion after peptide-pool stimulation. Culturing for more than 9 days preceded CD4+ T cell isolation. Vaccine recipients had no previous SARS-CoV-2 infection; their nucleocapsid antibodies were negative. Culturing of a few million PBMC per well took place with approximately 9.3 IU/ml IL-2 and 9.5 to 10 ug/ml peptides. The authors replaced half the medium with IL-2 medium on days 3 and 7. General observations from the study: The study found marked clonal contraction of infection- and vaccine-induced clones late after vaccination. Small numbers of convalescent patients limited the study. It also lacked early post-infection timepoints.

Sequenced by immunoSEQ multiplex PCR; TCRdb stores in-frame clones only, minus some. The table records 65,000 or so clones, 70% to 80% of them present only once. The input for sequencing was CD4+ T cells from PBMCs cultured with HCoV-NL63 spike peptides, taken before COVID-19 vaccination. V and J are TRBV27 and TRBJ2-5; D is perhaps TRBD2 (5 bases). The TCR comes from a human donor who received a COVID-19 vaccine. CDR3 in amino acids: CASTSRARLGQETQYF. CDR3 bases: TGTGCCAGCACCTCGAGGGCCAGGTTGGGCCAAGAGACCCAGTACTTC.